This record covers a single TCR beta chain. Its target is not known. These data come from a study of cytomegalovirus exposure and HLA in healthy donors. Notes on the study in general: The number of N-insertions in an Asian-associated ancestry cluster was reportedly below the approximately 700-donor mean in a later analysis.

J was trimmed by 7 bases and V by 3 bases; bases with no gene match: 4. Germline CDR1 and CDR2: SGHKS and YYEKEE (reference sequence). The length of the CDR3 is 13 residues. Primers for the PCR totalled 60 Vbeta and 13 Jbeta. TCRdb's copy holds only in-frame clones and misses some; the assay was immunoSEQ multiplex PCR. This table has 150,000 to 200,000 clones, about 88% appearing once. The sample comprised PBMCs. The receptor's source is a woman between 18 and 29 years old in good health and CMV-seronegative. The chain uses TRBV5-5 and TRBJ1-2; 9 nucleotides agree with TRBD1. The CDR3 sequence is CASSSDRGGGYTF. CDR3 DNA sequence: TGTGCCAGCAGCTCGGACAGGGGCGGTGGCTACACCTTC.